The clone carrying this T cell receptor beta chain was counted only a few times. Its antigen is still unknown. The sample is drawn from a study of blood T cells in healthy people across ages. Study-wide background: T cells yielded about one barcoded beta molecule per two cells through template switching. Notes on the study in general: Estimates based on one million T cells were treated as lower bounds. Among T cells, TCR beta diversity per million cells dropped roughly linearly as age rose.

The CDR3 spans 13 residues. Trimming removed 5 bases at V and 2 bases at J, with 9 bases between. The authors ran a second PCR of roughly 7 to 11 cycles using a sample-barcoded 5' primer and a J-beta primer mix. From each sample, at least 2.5 million paired-end reads containing CDR3 were obtained. TCRdb processed the 5' RACE reads anew with MiXCR; each CDR3 protein has one entry. The sample records approximately 900,000 distinct CDR3 sequences, around 48% being singletons. The V gene is TRBV12-3 or TRBV12-4, the J gene TRBJ2-5; D possibly uses TRBD1 or TRBD2 (5 bases each). The receptor comes from a young man in good health. The sequencing sample was made of blood. CDR3 coding DNA: TGTGCCAGCAGTCGGGACCAGCAAGAGACCCAGTACTTC. It is translated as CASSRDQQETQYF.